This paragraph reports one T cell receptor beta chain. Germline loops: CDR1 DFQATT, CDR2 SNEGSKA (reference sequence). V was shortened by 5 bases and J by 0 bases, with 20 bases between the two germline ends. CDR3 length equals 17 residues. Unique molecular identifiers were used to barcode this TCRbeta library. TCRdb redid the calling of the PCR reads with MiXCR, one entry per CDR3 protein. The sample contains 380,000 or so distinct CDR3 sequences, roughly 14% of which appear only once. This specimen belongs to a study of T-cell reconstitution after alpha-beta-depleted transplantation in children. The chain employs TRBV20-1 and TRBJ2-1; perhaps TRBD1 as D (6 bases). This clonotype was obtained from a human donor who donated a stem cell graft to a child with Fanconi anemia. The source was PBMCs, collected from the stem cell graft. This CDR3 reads CSALGTISISSYNEQFF. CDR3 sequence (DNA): TGCAGTGCTCTGGGGACAATAAGTATTAGCTCCTACAATGAGCAGTTCTTC.